One T cell receptor beta chain is described in this entry. The sample originates from a study of PD-L1 blockade in urothelial cancer. About the study: Starting in the mid-2010s, patients were given atezolizumab (1,200 mg intravenously every 3 weeks). Male sex and bladder-origin urothelial cancer were recorded for about 90% of the roughly 30 patients. Researchers found blood samples held a median of 141,255 T cells.

The CDR3 totals 14 residues. Trimming cost V 4 bases and J 3 bases; bases outside gene matches: 6. From germline, CDR1 is SGHTA and CDR2 FQGNSA. Spike-ins of synthetic TCR analog templates went into each PCR. Clones were read by immunoSEQ multiplex PCR, and TCRdb kept only the in-frame ones, dropping some. The data show 50,000 to 65,000 clones, under 90% seen once. The TCR was taken from a man aged 35 to 55 with urothelial cancer. The source material was PBMCs, sampled around atezolizumab (anti-PD-L1) treatment. V and J are TRBV7-2 and TRBJ2-7; TRBD2 agrees at 7 bases. CDR3 loop: CASSSIKRDYEQYF. The CDR3 DNA is TGTGCCAGCAGCTCGATCAAGCGGGACTACGAGCAGTACTTC.